This T cell receptor (beta chain) was recovered during a study of T cells in Graves' hyperthyroidism and ophthalmopathy. The CDR3 regions of TCR beta were amplified from RNA transcripts. Using the HTBI primer set, a first-round RT-PCR was run on the TCR CDR3. MiXCR was run by TCRdb on the multiplex PCR reads, yielding one entry per CDR3 protein. Among nearly 600,000 distinct CDR3 sequences listed, approximately 15% were seen once. The CDR3 consists of 15 residues. Trimming removed 3 bases from V and 3 bases from J; junction bases left unmatched: 5. The germline V gene has CDR1 SNHLY and CDR2 FYNNEI. Each diagnosis drew on symptoms, thyroxine, TRAb, thyroid ultrasound and orbital computed tomography findings. When hyperthyroidism was first diagnosed, the blood sample was taken, preceding any ophthalmopathy symptoms. This clonotype was detected ten times or more.

The sample comprised blood. The rearrangement uses TRBV2 and TRBJ2-3; 8 bases fit TRBD2. The clonotype originates from a woman in her 30s with Graves' hyperthyroidism that later progressed to Graves' ophthalmopathy. DNA of the CDR3: TGTGCCAGCAGTGATCCGGGACTAGATACAGATACGCAGTATTTT. It encodes CASSDPGLDTDTQYF.